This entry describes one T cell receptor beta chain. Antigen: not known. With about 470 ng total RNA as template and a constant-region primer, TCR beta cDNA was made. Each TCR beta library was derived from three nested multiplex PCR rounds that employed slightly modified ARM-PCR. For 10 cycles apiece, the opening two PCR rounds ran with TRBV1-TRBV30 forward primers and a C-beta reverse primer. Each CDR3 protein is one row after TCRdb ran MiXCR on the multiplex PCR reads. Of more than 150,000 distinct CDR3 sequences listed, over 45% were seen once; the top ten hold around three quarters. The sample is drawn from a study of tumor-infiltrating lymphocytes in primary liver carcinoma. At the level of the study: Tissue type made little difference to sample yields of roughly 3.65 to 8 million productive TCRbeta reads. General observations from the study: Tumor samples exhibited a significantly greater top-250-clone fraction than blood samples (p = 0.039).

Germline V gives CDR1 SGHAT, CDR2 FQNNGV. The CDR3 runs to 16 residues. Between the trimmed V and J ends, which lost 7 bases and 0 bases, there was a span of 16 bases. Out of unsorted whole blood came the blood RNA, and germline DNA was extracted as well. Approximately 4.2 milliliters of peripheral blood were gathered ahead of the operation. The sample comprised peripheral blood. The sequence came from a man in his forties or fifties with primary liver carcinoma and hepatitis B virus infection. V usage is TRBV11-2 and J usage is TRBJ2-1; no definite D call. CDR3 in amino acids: CASTFSSQSSYNEQFF. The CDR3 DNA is TGTGCCAGCACTTTTTCTAGTCAGAGCTCCTACAATGAGCAGTTCTTC.